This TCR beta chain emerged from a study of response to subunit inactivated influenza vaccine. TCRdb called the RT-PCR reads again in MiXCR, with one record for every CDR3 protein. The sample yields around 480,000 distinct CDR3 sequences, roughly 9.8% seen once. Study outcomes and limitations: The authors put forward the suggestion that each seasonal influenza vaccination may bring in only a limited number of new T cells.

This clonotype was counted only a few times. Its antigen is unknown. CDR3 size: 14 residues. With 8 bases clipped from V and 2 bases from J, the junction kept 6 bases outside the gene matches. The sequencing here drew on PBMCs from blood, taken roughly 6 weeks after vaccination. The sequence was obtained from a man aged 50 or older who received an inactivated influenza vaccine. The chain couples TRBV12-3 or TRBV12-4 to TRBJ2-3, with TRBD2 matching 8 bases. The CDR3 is CASYPSGSTDTQYF. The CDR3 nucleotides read TGTGCCAGCTATCCTAGCGGGTCCACAGATACGCAGTATTTT.